This T cell receptor beta chain was sequenced during a study of human T cells and chemical hapten exposure. Time point denoted: patch test 2, 6 weeks after DPC sensitization. Treatment defined: therapeutic diphenylcyclopropenone sensitization with weekly scalp DPC. TCRdb redid the calling of the RACE reads with MiXCR, one entry per CDR3 protein. This sample yields fewer than 85,000 distinct CDR3 sequences, of which approximately 10% are seen a single time; about 1.6% belongs to the top ten. CDR3 length: 15 residues. V was shortened by 0 bases and J by 0 bases, with 7 bases between the two germline ends. Germline loops: CDR1 SGHKS, CDR2 YYEKEE (reference sequence).

The TCR originated in a man aged 18 to 35 with alopecia areata. Some clones in this sample may be carry-over from other donors' samples. Sequences were derived from whole blood, sampled in connection with sensitization to the hapten diphenylcyclopropenone (DPC). The chain carries TRBV5-5 and TRBJ1-3, with TRBD1 as a possible D gene (5 bases). CDR3 in amino acids: CASSLEDTSGNTIYF. DNA for the CDR3: TGTGCCAGCAGCTTGGAGGACACCTCTGGAAACACCATATATTTT.